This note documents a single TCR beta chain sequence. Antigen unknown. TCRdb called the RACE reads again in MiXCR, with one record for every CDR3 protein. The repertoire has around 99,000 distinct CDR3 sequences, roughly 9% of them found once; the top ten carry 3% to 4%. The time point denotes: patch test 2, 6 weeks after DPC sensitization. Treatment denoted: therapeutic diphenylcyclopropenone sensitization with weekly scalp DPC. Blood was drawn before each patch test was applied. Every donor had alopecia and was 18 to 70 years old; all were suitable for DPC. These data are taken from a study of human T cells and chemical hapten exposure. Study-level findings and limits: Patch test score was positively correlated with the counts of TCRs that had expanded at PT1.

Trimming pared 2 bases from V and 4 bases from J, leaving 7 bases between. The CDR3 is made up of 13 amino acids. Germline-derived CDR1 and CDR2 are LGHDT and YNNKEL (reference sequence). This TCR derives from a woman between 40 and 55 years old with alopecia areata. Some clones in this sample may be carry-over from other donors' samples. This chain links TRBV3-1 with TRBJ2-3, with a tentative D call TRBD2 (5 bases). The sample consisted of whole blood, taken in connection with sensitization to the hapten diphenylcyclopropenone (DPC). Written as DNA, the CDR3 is TGTGCCAGCAGCCAAACGGGGTCAGATACGCAGTATTTT. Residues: CASSQTGSDTQYF.